This TCR beta chain was captured in a study of blood T cell repertoires in COVID-19. Overall study: The United States, Italy and Spain provided the acute and convalescent COVID-19 samples.

The germline CDR1 and CDR2 sequences are MDHEN and SYDVKM. There are 15 residues in the CDR3. Between the trimmed V and J ends, which lost 7 bases and 2 bases, there was a span of 15 bases. Authors' processing steps: Cell counts per sample came from amplifying reference gene primers. The assay was immunoSEQ multiplex PCR, and TCRdb's table has in-frame clones only and misses some. The D gene and trimming were derived from the DNA, and the V and J assignments and clone size from that table. The sample lists about 250,000 clones, 85% to 90% occurring once. The genes are TRBV28 and TRBJ1-5; no clear D gene. The sequencing input was peripheral blood. This TCR came from a man older than 75 with acute or convalescent COVID-19. The CDR3 sequence: CASIASPSGNQPQHF. The CDR3, as DNA: TGTGCCAGCATAGCCTCACCCTCTGGCAATCAGCCCCAGCATTTT.